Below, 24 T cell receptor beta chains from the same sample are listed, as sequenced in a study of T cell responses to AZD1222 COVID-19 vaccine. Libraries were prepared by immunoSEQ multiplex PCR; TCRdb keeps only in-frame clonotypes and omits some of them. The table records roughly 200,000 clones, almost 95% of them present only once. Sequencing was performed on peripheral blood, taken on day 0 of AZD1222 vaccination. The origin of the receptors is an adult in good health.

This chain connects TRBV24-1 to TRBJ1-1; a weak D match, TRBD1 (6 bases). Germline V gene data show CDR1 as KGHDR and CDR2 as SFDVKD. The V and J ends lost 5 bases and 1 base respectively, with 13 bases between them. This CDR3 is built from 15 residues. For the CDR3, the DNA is TGTGCCACCAGTGCGGGGGGGGCCCAGAACACTGAAGCTTTCTTT. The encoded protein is CATSAGGAQNTEAFF.

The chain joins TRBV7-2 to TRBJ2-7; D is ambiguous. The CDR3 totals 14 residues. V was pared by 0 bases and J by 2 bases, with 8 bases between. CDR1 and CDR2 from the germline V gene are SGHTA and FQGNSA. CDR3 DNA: TGTGCCAGCAGCTTAGCGCTGGGGACCTACGAGCAGTACTTC. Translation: CASSLALGTYEQYF.

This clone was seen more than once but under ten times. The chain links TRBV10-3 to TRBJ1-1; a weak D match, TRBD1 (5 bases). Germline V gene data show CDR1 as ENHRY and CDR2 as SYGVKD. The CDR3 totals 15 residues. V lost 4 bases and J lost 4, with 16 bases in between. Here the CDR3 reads CAISGGLGGSTEAFF. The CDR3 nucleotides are TGTGCCATCAGTGGAGGTTTGGGGGGTAGCACTGAAGCTTTCTTT.

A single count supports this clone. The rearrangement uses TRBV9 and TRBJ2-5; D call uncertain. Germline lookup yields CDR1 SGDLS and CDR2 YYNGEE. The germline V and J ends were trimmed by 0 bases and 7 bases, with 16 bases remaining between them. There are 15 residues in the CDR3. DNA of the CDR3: TGTGCCAGCAGCGTAGAACAGACTTTCACCGCGACCCAGTACTTC. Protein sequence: CASSVEQTFTATQYF.

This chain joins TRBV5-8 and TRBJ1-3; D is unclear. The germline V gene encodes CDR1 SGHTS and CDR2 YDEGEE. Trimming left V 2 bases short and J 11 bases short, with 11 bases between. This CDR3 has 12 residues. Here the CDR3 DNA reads TGTGCCAGCAGCTTAACCCATGAGGCCATATATTTT. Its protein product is CASSLTHEAIYF.

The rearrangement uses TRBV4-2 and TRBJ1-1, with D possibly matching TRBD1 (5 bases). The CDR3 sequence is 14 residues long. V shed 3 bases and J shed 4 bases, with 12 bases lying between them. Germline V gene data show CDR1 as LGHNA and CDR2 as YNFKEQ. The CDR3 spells CASSQSGGSTEAFF. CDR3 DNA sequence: TGTGCCAGCAGCCAGTCCGGGGGGAGCACTGAAGCTTTCTTT.

The CDR3 DNA sequence: TGTGCCACCAGCAGAGATGGTAGGGGGAACTATGGCTACACCTTC. The encoded protein is CATSRDGRGNYGYTF. V gene TRBV15 combines with J gene TRBJ1-2, with D maybe TRBD1 (6 bases). V was trimmed by 0 bases and J by 2 bases, leaving 10 bases between them. In germline, CDR1 is LNHNV, CDR2 YYDKDF (reference sequence). This CDR3 contains 15 residues. Filled out from reference TRBV15 and TRBJ1-2, the complete variable domain reads DAMVIQNPRYQVTQFGKPVTLSCSQTLNHNVMYWYQQKSSQAPKLLFHYYDKDFNNEADTPDNFQSRRPNTSFCFLDIRSPGLGDTAMYLCATSRDGRGNYGYTFGSGTRLTVV.

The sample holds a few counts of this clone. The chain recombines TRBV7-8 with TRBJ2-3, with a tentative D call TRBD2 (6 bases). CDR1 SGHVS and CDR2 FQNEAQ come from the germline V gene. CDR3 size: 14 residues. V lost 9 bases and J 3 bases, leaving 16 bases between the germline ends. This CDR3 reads CASLPSGLTDTQYF. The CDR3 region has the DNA TGTGCCAGTCTGCCCAGCGGGTTAACAGATACGCAGTATTTT.

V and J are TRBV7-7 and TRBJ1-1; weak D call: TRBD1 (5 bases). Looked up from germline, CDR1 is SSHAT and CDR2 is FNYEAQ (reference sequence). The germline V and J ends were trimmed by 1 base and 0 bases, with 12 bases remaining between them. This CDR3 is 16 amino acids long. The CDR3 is CASSLVAGTLNTEAFF. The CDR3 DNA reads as TGTGCCAGCAGCTTAGTGGCAGGGACCTTGAACACTGAAGCTTTCTTT. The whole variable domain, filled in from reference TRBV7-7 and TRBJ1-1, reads GAGVSQSPRYKVTKRGQDVTLRCDPISSHATLYWYQQALGQGPEFLTYFNYEAQPDKSGLPSDRFSAERPEGSISTLTIQRTEQRDSAMYRCASSLVAGTLNTEAFFGQGTRLTVV.

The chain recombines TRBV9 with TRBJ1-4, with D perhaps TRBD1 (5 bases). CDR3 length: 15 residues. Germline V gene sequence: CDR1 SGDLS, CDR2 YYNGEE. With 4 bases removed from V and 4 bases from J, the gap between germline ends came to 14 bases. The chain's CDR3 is CASSPTGGVNEKLFF. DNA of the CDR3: TGTGCCAGCAGCCCCACCGGAGGGGTTAATGAAAAACTGTTTTTT.

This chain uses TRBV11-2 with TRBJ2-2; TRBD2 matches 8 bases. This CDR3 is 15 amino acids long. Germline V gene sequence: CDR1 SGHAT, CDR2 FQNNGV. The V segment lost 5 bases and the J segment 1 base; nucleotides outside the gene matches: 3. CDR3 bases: TGTGCCAGCAGCATTAGCGGGATGAACACCGGGGAGCTGTTTTTT. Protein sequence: CASSISGMNTGELFF.

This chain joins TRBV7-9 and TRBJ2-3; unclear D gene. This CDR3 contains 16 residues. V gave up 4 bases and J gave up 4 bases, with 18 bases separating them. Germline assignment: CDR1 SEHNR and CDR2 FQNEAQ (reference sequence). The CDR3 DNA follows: TGTGCCAGCAGCTCCACCTTGTGGGGAAGGGCAGATACGCAGTATTTT. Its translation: CASSSTLWGRADTQYF.

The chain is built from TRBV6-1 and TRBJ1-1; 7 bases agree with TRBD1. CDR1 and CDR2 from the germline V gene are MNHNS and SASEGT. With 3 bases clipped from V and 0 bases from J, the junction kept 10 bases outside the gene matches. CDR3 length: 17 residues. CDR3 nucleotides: TGTGCCAGCAGTGAGGGACAGACCTTTGGGATGAACACTGAAGCTTTCTTT. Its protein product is CASSEGQTFGMNTEAFF.

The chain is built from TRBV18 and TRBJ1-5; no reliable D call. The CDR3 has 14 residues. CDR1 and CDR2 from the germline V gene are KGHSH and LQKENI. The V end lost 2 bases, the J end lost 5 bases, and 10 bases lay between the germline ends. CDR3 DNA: TGTGCCAGCTCACCAGGTAATGGTTATCAGCCCCAGCATTTT. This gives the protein CASSPGNGYQPQHF. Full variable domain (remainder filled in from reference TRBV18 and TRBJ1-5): NAGVMQNPRHLVRRRGQEARLRCSPMKGHSHVYWYRQLPEEGLKFMVYLQKENIIDESGMPKERFSAEFPKEGPSILRIQQVVRGDSAAYFCASSPGNGYQPQHFGDGTRLSIL.

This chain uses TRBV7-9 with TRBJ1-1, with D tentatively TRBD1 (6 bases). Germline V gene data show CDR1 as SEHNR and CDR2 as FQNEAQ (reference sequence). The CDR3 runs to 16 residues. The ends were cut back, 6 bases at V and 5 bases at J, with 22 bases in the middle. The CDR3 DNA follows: TGTGCCAGCAGTCTTAGGGGGTTAGGTGTAGGGACTGAAGCTTTCTTT. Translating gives CASSLRGLGVGTEAFF.

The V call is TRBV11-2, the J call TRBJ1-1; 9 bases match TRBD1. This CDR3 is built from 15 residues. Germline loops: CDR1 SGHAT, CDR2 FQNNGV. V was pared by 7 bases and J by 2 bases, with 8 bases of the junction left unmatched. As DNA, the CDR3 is TGTGCCAGCAAAAGGACAGGGGAGGTAAACACTGAAGCTTTCTTT. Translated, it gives CASKRTGEVNTEAFF.

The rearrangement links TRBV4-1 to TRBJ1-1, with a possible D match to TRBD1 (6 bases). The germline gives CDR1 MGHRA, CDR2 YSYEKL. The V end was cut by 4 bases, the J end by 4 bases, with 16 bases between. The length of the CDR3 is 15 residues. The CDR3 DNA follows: TGCGCCAGCAGCCGAGACAGGTTGTCCGGCACTGAAGCTTTCTTT. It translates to CASSRDRLSGTEAFF.

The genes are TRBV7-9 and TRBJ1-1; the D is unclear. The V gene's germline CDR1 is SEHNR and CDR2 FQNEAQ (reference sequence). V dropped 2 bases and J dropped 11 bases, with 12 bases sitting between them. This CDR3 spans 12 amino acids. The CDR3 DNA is TGTGCCAGCAGCTTATCGGGGTTGTGGGCTTTCTTT. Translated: CASSLSGLWAFF.

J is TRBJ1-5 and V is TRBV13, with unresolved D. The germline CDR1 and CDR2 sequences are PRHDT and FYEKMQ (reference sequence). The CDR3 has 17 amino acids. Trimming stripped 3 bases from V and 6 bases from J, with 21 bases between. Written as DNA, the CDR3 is TGTGCCAGCAGCTTGTCAGCCTGCAGTGGGAATTGTCAGCCCCAGCATTTT. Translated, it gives CASSLSACSGNCQPQHF.

The CDR3 protein is CATSRDKGRQPQHF. The CDR3 region has the DNA TGTGCCACCAGCAGAGATAAGGGGAGGCAGCCCCAGCATTTT. The rearrangement links TRBV15 to TRBJ1-5; TRBD1 is a possible D gene (5 bases). Germline V gene lookup returns CDR1 LNHNV and CDR2 YYDKDF (reference sequence). There are 14 residues in the CDR3. V gave up 0 bases and J gave up 7 bases, with 10 bases separating them.

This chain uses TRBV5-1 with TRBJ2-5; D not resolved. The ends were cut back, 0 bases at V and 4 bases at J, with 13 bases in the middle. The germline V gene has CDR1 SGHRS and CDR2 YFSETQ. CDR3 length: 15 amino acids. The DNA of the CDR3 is TGCGCCAGCAGCTTGGGAGAAGCCTGGGGAGAGACCCAGTACTTC. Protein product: CASSLGEAWGETQYF.

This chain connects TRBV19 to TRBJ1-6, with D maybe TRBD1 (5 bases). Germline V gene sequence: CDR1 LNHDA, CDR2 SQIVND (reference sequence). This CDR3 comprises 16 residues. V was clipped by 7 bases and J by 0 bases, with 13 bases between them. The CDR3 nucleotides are TGTGCCAGTAATATTGGGGGGAGCTCCTATAATTCACCCCTCCACTTT. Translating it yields CASNIGGSSYNSPLHF.

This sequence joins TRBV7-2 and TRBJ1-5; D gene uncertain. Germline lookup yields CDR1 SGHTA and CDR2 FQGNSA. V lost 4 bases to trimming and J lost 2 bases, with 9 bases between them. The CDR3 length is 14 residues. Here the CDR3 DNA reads TGTGCCAGCAGCTCCTTCAAAGGCAATCAGCCCCAGCATTTT. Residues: CASSSFKGNQPQHF.

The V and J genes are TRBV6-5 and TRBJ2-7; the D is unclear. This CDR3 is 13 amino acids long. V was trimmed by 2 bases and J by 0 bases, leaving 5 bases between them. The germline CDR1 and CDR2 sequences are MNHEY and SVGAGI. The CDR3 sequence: CASSYASSYEQYF. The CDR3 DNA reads TGTGCCAGCAGTTACGCGAGCTCCTACGAGCAGTACTTC.